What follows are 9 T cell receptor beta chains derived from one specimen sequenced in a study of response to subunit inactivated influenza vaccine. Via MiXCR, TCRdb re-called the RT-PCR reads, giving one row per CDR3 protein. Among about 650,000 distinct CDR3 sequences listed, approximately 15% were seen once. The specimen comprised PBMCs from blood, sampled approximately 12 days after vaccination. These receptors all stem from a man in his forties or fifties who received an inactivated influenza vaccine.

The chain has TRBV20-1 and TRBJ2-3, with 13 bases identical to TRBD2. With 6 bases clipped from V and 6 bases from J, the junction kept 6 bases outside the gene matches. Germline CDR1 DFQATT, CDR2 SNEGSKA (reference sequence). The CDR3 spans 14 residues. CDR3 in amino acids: CSAETSGRSDTQYF. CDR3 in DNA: TGCAGTGCAGAGACTAGCGGGAGGTCCGATACGCAGTATTTT.

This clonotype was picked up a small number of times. CDR3 loop: CASSERGRTDTQYF. The DNA for the CDR3 is TGTGCCAGCAGCGAAAGGGGGAGGACAGATACGCAGTATTTT. This sequence joins TRBV5-4 and TRBJ2-3, with D perhaps assigned TRBD1 or TRBD2 (6 bases each). Germline-derived CDR1 and CDR2 are SGHNT and YYREEE (reference sequence). V shed 4 bases and J shed 3 bases, with 12 bases lying between them. The CDR3 spans 14 residues.

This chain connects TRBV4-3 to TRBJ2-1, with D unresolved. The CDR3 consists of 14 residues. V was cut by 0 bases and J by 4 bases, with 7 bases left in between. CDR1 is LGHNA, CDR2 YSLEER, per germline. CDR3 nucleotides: TGCGCCAGCAGCCAAGATGTCGGATACAATGAGCAGTTCTTC. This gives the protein CASSQDVGYNEQFF.

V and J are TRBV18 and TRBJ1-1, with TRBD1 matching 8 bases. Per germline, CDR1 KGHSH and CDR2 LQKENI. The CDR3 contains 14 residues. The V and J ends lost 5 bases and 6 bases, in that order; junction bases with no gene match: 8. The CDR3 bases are TGTGCCAGCTCATCGACAGGGGCAATGCCTGAAGCTTTCTTT. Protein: CASSSTGAMPEAFF.

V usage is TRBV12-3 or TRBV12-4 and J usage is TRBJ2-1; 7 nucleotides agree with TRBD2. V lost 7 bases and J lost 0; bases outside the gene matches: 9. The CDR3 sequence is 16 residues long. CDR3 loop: CASTAGTIISYNEQFF. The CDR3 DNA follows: TGTGCCAGCACCGCCGGGACTATAATCTCCTACAATGAGCAGTTCTTC.

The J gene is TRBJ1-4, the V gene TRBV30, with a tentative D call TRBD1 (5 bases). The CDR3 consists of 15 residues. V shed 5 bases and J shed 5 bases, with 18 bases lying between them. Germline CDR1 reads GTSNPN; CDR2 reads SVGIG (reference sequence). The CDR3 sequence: CAWGRALSYNEKLFF. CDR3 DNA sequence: TGTGCCTGGGGCAGGGCCCTCAGCTACAATGAAAAACTGTTTTTT.

CDR3 nucleotide sequence: TGTGCCAGCAGCATTGGACAGGGACAAGAGACCCAGTACTTC. The encoded protein is CASSIGQGQETQYF. The chain has TRBV7-2 and TRBJ2-5; 8 bases are a match to TRBD1. V lost 5 bases to trimming and J lost 2 bases; unmatched junction nucleotides: 4. Germline CDR1 is SGHTA and CDR2 is FQGNSA. CDR3 length equals 14 residues.

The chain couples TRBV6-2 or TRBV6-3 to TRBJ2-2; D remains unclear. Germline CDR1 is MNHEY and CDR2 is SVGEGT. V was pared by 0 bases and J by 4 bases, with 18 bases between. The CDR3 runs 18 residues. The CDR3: CASSYSQGRVKRTGELFF. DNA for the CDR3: TGTGCCAGCAGTTACTCGCAAGGCCGGGTTAAGCGCACCGGGGAGCTGTTTTTT.

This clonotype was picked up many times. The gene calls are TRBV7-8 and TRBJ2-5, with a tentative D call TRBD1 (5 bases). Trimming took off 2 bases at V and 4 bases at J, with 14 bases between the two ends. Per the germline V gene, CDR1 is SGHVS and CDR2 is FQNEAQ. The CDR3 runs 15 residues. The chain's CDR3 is CASSLSEGVGETQYF. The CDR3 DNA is TGTGCCAGCAGCTTATCCGAAGGGGTGGGAGAGACCCAGTACTTC.